The clone carrying this T cell receptor (beta chain) was seen more than once but under ten times. TCRdb passed the RT-PCR reads through MiXCR, listing each CDR3 protein once. The table records a few hundred thousand distinct CDR3 sequences, roughly 14% of them present only once. Losses at the gene ends were 6 bases for V and 4 bases for J; bases not matched to a gene: 1. Germline CDR1 and CDR2: ENHRY and SYGVKD. The CDR3 contains 14 residues. These data come from a study of patients and donors after allogeneic stem cell transplantation. The material sequenced was blood, either unsorted or a sorted T cell fraction (not recorded which). The gene calls are TRBV10-3 and TRBJ2-1; 12 bases fit TRBD2. The sequence came from a human donor who was either an allogeneic HSCT recipient or a stem cell or donor lymphocyte infusion donor (not recorded which). It is not recorded whose cells these are; they may come from a transplant donor. The DNA for the CDR3 is TGTGCCATCAGCGGACTAGCGGGATACAATGAGCAGTTCTTC. Encoded protein: CAISGLAGYNEQFF.